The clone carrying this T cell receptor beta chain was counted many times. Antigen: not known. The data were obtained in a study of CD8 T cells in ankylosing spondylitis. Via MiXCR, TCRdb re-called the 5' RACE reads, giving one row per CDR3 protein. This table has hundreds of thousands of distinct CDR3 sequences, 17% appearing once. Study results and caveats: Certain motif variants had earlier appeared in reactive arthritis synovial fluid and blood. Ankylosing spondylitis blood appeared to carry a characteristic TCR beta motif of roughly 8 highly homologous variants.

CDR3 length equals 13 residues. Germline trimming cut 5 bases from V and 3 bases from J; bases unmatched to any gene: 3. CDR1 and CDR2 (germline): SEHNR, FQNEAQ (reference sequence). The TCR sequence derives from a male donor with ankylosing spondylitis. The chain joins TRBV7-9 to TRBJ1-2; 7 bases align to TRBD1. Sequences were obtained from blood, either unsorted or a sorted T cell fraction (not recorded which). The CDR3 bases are TGTGCCAGCAGCGTCGGACAGGACTATGGCTACACCTTC. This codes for CASSVGQDYGYTF.